These T cell receptor beta chains were read from a single sample in a study of T cells in Graves' hyperthyroidism and ophthalmopathy. Via MiXCR, TCRdb re-called the multiplex PCR reads, giving one row per CDR3 protein. The data contain 550,000 to 800,000 distinct CDR3 sequences, approximately 15% of them singletons. Sequenced: blood. These TCRs come from a man aged 50 or older with Graves' hyperthyroidism. CDR3s include the opening cysteine and the closing phenylalanine or tryptophan. A D gene is named only where the DNA matches it firmly. Clone size is stated in some rows and not others, as once, few, many or a class when expanded.

J gene | D gene | clone size | V gene | CDR3 DNA | CDR3 protein
TRBJ2-5 | TRBD2 | many | TRBV2 | TGTGCCAGCATGCTTACTAGCGGGAGGCCAGAGACCCAGTACTTC | CASMLTSGRPETQYF
TRBJ2-1 | NA | many | TRBV28 | TGTGCCAGCAGTTTAGGACGGGGGAGTGAGCAGTTCTTC | CASSLGRGSEQFF
TRBJ2-3 | NA | NA | TRBV5-1 | TGCGCCAGCAGCTTGGACGGGAGCTCCACAGATACGCAGTATTTT | CASSLDGSSTDTQYF
TRBJ2-7 | TRBD1 | many | TRBV30 | TGTGCCTGGAGTCGGGTTGGGGACAGCGTCTACGAGCAGTACTTC | CAWSRVGDSVYEQYF
TRBJ2-1 | NA | many | TRBV6-1 | TGTGCCAGCAGTACATCTAGCCCTAGAAAATACAATGAGCAGTTCTTC | CASSTSSPRKYNEQFF
TRBJ2-3 | NA | many | TRBV7-3 | TGTGCCAGCAGTTCTGGACCATCCACAGATACGCAGTATTTT | CASSSGPSTDTQYF
TRBJ1-2 | NA | many | TRBV7-2 | TGTGCCAGCAGCTTAGTATCAGGGGTCGGGGGCTACACCTTC | CASSLVSGVGGYTF
TRBJ1-2 | TRBD1 | many | TRBV30 | TGTGCCTGGAGTGTAGAGACAGGGGGCTACCGAAACTATGGCTACACCTTC | CAWSVETGGYRNYGYTF
TRBJ2-1 | TRBD2 | once | TRBV7-2 | TGTGCCAGCAGACTAGGACTAGCGGGAGGAGCAAATGAGCAGTTCTTC | CASRLGLAGGANEQFF
TRBJ1-5 | NA | NA | TRBV12-3/TRBV12-4 | TGTGCCAGCAGTTCCCTTTTAGATAGCCGAAGCAATCAGCCCCAGCATTTT | CASSSLLDSRSNQPQHF
TRBJ2-4 | TRBD2 | few | TRBV27 | TGTGCCAGCAGTCAATCGGGAGGCACCAAAAACATTCAGTACTTC | CASSQSGGTKNIQYF
TRBJ2-1 | NA | NA | TRBV6-1 | TGTGCCAGCAGCGACTTAACGAATGAGCAGTTCTTC | CASSDLTNEQFF
TRBJ1-6 | TRBD1 | few | TRBV7-3 | TGTGCCAGCAGCTTACTGGGACAGGGGGCCTCTAATTCACCCCTCCACTTT | CASSLLGQGASNSPLHF
TRBJ2-7 | NA | many | TRBV28 | TGTGCCAGCAGTTTCTTCCGGGACATTTCCTACGAGCAGTACTTC | CASSFFRDISYEQYF
TRBJ2-1 | TRBD1 | many | TRBV9 | TGTGCCAGCAGCGCCGGGACAGGGCCCTACAATGAGCAGTTCTTC | CASSAGTGPYNEQFF